The 2 T cell receptor beta chains listed next were all sequenced from one sample in a study of blood T cell repertoires in COVID-19. Libraries were prepared by immunoSEQ multiplex PCR; TCRdb keeps only in-frame clonotypes and omits some of them. Of 200,000 to 250,000 clones listed, approximately 85% are singletons. Sequencing input: peripheral blood. The receptor set was obtained from a woman aged 70-85 years with COVID-19, enrolled during active disease.

This chain uses TRBV14 with TRBJ2-7, with TRBD2 as a possible D gene (5 bases). Germline loops: CDR1 SGHDN, CDR2 FVKESK. This CDR3 has 13 residues. The V end was cut by 2 bases, the J end by 6 bases, with 11 bases between. The CDR3 DNA reads TGTGCCAGCAGCCAACTAGCCTCCAGCGAGCAGTACTTC. The encoded protein is CASSQLASSEQYF.

CDR3 nucleotides: TGTGCCTGGAGTATGGGGGGAGGAAGTCAGCCCCAGCATTTT. Its protein is CAWSMGGGSQPQHF. This sequence joins TRBV30 and TRBJ1-5; D is possibly TRBD1 (5 bases). The CDR3 is 14 residues long. From germline, CDR1 is GTSNPN and CDR2 SVGIG (reference sequence). Trimming took off 2 bases at V and 6 bases at J, with 14 bases between the two ends.